This T cell receptor beta chain emerged from a study of blood T cell repertoires in COVID-19. Study background: The origin of the acute and convalescent COVID-19 samples was the United States, Italy and Spain.

The CDR3 spans 13 residues. Germline assignment: CDR1 LNHDA and CDR2 SQIVND (reference sequence). V shed 7 bases and J 4 bases; nucleotides not matched to a gene: 4. In the original processing: Estimation of nucleated cell counts was performed using reference gene primer amplification. Some clones are missing from TCRdb's copy, which holds only in-frame ones; the method was immunoSEQ multiplex PCR. V, J and clone size are those of that table, while D and trimming were read from the DNA. Among more than 80,000 clones listed, around nine tenths were seen once. The TCR sequence derives from a man between 40 and 49 years old with acute or convalescent COVID-19. Sequences were obtained from peripheral blood. J is TRBJ2-1 and V is TRBV19; 7 bases line up with TRBD2. The CDR3 nucleotides read TGTGCCAGTATGGGGGGGGTTTACAATGAGCAGTTCTTC. It translates to CASMGGVYNEQFF.